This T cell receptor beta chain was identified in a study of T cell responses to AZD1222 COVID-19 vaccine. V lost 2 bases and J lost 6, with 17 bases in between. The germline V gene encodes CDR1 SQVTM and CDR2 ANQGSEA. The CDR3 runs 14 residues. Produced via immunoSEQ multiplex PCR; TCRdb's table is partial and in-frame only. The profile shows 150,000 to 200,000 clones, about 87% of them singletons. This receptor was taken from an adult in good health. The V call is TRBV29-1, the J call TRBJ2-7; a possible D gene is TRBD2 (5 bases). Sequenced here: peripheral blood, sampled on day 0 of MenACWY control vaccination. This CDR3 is CSVEIPRAGLEQYF. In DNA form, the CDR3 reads TGCAGCGTTGAAATCCCTCGGGCGGGTCTCGAGCAGTACTTC.